The T cell receptor beta chain described here comes from a study of a mutant IDH1 vaccine in newly diagnosed glioma (dated by TCRdb to the early 2020s). About the study as a whole: Vaccination started 4-6 weeks after radiotherapy alone, or was given together with temozolomide cycles in the groups whose treatment included chemotherapy. The approximately 30 treated patients were around 62% male and roughly 40% female, with a mean age of approximately 40 years. Prior to enrollment, patients had been given standard therapy consisting of radiotherapy alone, temozolomide alone, or radiochemotherapy with temozolomide, with the combination given to most patients. The week-35 safety follow-up was designated visit V12, and the week-47 end of study was designated visit V13. Six visits were used for peripheral blood collection: V03 (baseline), V05, V07, V10, V12 and V13. Longitudinal TCRB deep sequencing was performed for 25 to 30 treated patients wherever samples were available for exploratory analyses. Study-level results and caveats: PBMC samples for TCRB deep sequencing were selected based on availability. Pseudoprogression seemed to be unrelated to changes in the top peripheral T cell clonotypes found by TCRB sequencing. According to the authors, sample limitations meant that analyses of patient blood samples could not be reproduced. Immune responses induced by the vaccine were seen in roughly 92% of patients across multiple MHC alleles.

The CDR3 starts with the cysteine, ends with the phenylalanine, and has 11 residues. Only CDR3 DNA remains: 33 bases, in frame from the first base. The germline V gene (reference sequence) gives CDR1 as LNHDA and CDR2 as SQIVND. V loses 6 bases, J loses 7 bases, and the germline ends lie 9 bases apart. The protocol used for the library was the immunoSEQ multiplex PCR assay. Rearranged TCR beta chain sequences were amplified with the hsTCRB Kit following the manufacturer's protocol. An Illumina MiSeq was used to sequence the TCRB libraries. The study's processing was this. The kit vendor's proprietary platform handled demultiplexing, trimming and gene mapping. TCRdb mirrors the immuneACCESS table, restricted to in-frame sequences. Some clones are absent from its copies; in checked studies, under half trace to an unresolved V gene, and the reason for the others is unknown. Clonal size and the V and J genes are those of that table, whereas D and trimming came from the DNA. The sample table shows 40,000 to 60,000 clones, and 65% to 85% are seen once. The top ten hold 6.7% of the sample.

This clone has a handful of counts. The antigen this receptor binds is unknown. The input lacks base qualities; no much larger clone sits a single base away. The time point label here, explained by the study, means: week 35, safety follow-up. A 20-mer mutant IDH1 peptide at 300 micrograms in Montanide made up each vaccine dose, which was injected subcutaneously together with topical imiquimod. Patients received eight vaccinations in weeks 1, 3, 5, 7, 11, 15, 19 and 23, corresponding to visits V03 through V10. The donors had newly diagnosed IDH1-mutant astrocytomas of WHO grade 3 or 4 that showed loss of nuclear ATRX. The samples were drawn from NOA16, a multicentre, single-arm, open-label phase I trial in Germany that tested a mutant IDH1 peptide vaccine in humans for the first time. The DNeasy Blood and Tissue Kit was used to extract genomic DNA from EDTA blood for TCRB sequencing.

The material was PBMCs, obtained from a glioma patient whose treatment included an IDH1 peptide vaccine. The rearrangement combines TRBV19 with TRBJ1-1; the D gene cannot be named for sure. The TCR sequence derives from a man in his forties or fifties with glioma. The base sequence is TGTGCCAGTAGCCGCGGCCTTGAAGCTTTCTTT. Protein translation: CASSRGLEAFF.